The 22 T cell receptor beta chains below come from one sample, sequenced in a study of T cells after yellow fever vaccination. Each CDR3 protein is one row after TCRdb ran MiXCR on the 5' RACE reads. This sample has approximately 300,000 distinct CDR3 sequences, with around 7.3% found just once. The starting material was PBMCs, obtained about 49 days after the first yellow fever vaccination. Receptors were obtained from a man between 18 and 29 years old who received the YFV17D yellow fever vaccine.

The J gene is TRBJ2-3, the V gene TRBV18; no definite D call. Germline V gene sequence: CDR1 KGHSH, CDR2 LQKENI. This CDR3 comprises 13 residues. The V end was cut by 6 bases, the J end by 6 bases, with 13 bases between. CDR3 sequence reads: CASSLHKDDTQYF. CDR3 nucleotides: TGTGCCAGCTCGCTCCATAAGGACGATACGCAGTATTTT.

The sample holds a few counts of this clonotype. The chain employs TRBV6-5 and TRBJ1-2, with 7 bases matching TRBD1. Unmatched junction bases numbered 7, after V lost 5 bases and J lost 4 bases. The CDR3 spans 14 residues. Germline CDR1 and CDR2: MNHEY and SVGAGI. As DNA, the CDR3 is TGTGCCAGCAGTCTACAGGGGCCCACCTATGGCTACACCTTC. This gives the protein CASSLQGPTYGYTF.

The CDR3 spells CASSHLAGEETQYF. The CDR3 DNA is TGCGCCAGCAGCCACCTAGCGGGGGAAGAGACCCAGTACTTC. The chain carries TRBV4-3 and TRBJ2-5; 10 nucleotides line up with TRBD2. Germline CDR1 and CDR2: LGHNA and YSLEER. Germline trimming cut 3 bases from V and 3 bases from J; bases unmatched to any gene: 1. This CDR3 is built from 14 residues.

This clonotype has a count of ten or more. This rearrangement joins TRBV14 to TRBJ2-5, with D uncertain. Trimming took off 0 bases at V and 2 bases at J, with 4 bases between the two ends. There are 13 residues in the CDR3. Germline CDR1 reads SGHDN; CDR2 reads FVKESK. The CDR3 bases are TGTGCCAGCAGCCAAGACTGGCAAGAGACCCAGTACTTC. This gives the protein CASSQDWQETQYF.

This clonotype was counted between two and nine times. This CDR3 reads CASSSHRGGLEDTQYF. In DNA, the CDR3 is TGTGCCAGCAGCTCCCACCGGGGCGGGTTAGAGGATACGCAGTATTTT. This chain joins TRBV7-9 and TRBJ2-3, with D perhaps given as TRBD1 or TRBD2 (5 bases each). V lost 4 bases, J lost 6 bases, and 20 bases lay in between. CDR3 size: 16 residues. Germline loops: CDR1 SEHNR, CDR2 FQNEAQ (reference sequence).

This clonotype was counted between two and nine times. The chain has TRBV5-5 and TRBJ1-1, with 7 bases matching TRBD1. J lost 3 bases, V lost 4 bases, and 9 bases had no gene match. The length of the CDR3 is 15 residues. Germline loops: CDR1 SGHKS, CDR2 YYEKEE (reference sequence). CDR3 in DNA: TGTGCCAGCAGCGCTGAACAGGGGTGGTACACTGAAGCTTTCTTT. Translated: CASSAEQGWYTEAFF.

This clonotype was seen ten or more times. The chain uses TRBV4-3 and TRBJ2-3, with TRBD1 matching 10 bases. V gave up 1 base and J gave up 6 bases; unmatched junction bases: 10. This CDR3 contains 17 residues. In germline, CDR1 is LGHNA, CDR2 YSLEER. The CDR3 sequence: CASSQAPRQGARDTQYF. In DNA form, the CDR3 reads TGCGCCAGCAGCCAAGCCCCTCGACAGGGGGCGCGGGATACGCAGTATTTT.

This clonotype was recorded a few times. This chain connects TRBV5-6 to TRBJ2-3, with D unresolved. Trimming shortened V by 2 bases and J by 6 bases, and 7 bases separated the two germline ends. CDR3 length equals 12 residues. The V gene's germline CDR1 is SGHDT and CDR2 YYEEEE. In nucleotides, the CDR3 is TGTGCCAGCAGCTTTTTTTTGGATACGCAGTATTTT. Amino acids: CASSFFLDTQYF.

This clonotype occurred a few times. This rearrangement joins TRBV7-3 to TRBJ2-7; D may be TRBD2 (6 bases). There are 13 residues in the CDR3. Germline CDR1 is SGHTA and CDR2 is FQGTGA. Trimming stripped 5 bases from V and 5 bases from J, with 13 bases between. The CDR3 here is CASSRDLRHEQYF. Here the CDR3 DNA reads TGTGCCAGCAGCCGGGACTTAAGACACGAGCAGTACTTC. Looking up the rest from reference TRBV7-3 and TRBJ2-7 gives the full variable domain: GAGVSQTPSNKVTEKGKYVELRCDPISGHTALYWYRQSLGQGPEFLIYFQGTGAADDSGLPNDRFFAVRPEGSVSTLKIQRTERGDSAVYLCASSRDLRHEQYFGPGTRLTVT.

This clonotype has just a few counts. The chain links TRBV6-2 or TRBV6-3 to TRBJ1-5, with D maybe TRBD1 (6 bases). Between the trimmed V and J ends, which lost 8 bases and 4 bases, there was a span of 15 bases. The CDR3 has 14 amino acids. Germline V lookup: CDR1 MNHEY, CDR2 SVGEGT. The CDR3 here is CASGGGNRNQPQHF. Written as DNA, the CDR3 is TGTGCCAGCGGAGGGGGGAACCGTAATCAGCCCCAGCATTTT.

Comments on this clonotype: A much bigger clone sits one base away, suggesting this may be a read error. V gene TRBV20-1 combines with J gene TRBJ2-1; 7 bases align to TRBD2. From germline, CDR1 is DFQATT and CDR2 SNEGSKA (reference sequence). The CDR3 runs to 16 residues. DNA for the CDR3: TGCTGTGCTAGATCTTGGTTTAGCGGGTCCTACAATGAGCAGTTCTTC. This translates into CCARSWFSGSYNEQFF.

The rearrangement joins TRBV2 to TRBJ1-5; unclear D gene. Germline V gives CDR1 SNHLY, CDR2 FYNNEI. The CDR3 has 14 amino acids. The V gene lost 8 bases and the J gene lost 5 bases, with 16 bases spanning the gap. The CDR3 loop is CASSETTPYQPQHF. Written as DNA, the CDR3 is TGTGCCAGCTCCGAGACTACGCCGTATCAGCCCCAGCATTTT.

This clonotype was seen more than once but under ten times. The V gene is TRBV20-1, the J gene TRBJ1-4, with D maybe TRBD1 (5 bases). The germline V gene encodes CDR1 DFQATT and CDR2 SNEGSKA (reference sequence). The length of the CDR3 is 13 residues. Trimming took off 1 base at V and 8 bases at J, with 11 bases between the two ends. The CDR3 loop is CSARAGYEEKLFF. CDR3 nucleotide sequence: TGCAGTGCTAGAGCAGGGTACGAGGAAAAACTGTTTTTT.

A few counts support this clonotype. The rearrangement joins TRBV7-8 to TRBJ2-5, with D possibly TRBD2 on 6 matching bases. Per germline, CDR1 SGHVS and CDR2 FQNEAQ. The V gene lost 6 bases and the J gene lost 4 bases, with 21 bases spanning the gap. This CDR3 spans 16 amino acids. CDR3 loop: CASSPAVEGRGETQYF. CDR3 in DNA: TGTGCCAGCAGTCCGGCCGTGGAGGGGCGCGGAGAGACCCAGTACTTC.

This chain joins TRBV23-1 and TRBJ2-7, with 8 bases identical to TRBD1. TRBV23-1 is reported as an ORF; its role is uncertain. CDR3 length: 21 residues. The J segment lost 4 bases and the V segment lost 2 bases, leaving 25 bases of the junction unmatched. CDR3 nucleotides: TGCGCCAGCAGTCAACCGATTAGGACAGGGCATTCCGTGACGGGAGCATACGAGCAGTACGTC. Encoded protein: CASSQPIRTGHSVTGAYEQYV.

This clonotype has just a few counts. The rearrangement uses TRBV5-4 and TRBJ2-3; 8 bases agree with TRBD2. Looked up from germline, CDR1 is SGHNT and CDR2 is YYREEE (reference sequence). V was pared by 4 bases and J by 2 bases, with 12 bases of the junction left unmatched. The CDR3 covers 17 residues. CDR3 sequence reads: CASSPPGRGGPTDTQYF. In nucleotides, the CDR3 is TGTGCCAGCAGCCCGCCAGGGCGCGGGGGGCCCACAGATACGCAGTATTTT.

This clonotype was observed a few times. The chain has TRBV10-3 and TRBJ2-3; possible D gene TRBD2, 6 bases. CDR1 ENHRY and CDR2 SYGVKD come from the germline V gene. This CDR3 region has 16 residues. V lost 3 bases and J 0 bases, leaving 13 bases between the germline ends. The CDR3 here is CAISDFRGLSTDTQYF. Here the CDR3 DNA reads TGTGCCATCAGTGATTTCCGGGGACTGAGCACAGATACGCAGTATTTT.

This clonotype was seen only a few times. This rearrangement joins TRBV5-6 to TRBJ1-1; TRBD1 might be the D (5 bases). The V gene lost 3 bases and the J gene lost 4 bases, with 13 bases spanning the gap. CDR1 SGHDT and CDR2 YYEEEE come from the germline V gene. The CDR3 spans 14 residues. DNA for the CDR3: TGTGCCAGCAGCTCTGGGGGATTTTTCACTGAAGCTTTCTTT. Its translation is CASSSGGFFTEAFF.

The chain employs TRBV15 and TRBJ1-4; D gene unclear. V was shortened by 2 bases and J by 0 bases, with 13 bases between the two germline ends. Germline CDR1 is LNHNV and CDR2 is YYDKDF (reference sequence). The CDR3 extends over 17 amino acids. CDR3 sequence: CATSRPKVLSTNEKLFF. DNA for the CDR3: TGTGCCACCAGCAGACCGAAAGTCCTCTCAACTAATGAAAAACTGTTTTTT.

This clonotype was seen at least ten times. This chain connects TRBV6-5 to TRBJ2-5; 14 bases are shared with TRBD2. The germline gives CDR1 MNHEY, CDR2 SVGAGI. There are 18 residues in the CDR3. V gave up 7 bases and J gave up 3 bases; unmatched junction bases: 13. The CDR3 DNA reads TGTGCCAGCACCCACTTCGGGACTAGCGGGGGACTGAAAGAGACCCAGTACTTC. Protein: CASTHFGTSGGLKETQYF.

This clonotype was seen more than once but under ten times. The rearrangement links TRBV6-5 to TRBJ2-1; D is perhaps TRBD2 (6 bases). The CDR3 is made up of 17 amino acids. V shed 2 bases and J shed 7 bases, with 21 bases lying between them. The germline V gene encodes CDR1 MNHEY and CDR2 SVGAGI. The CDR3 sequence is CASSYQYSTGGENEQFF. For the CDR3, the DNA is TGTGCCAGCAGTTACCAGTACTCGACCGGAGGGGAGAATGAGCAGTTCTTC.

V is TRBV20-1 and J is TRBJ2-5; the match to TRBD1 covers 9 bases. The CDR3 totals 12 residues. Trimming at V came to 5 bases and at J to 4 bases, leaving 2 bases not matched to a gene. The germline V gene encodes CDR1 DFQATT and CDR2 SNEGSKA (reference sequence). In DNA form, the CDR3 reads TGCAGTGCTGAGGGACAGGGAGAGACCCAGTACTTC. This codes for CSAEGQGETQYF.